This entry lists 30 T cell receptor beta chains sequenced from one sample in a study of identical twins. TCRdb fed the 5' RACE reads into MiXCR, producing one record per CDR3 protein. Counted here are about 1.7 million distinct CDR3 sequences, less than 40% occurring once; the ten biggest clones make up about 0.27%. The sequencing sample was made of cord blood. The receptors were gathered from a newborn girl in good health.

This chain links TRBV25-1 with TRBJ2-4; tentative D call: TRBD1 (6 bases). This CDR3 spans 9 amino acids. Germline CDR1 reads MGHDK; CDR2 reads SYGVNS. This CDR3 is CQGKNIQYF. CDR3 bases: TGTCAGGGGAAAAACATTCAGTACTTC.

This sequence joins TRBV20-1 and TRBJ2-7, with D possibly TRBD2 on 5 matching bases. The CDR3 covers 13 residues. Trimming took 1 base from V and 3 from J, leaving 10 bases between them. The germline gives CDR1 DFQATT, CDR2 SNEGSKA (reference sequence). The CDR3 is CSARGGLLYEQYF. The CDR3 DNA reads as TGCAGTGCTAGAGGTGGACTCCTCTACGAGCAGTACTTC.

The sample holds a few counts of this clonotype. The chain uses TRBV29-1 and TRBJ2-5; perhaps TRBD2 as D (6 bases). The CDR3 is 13 residues long. Trimming took off 3 bases at V and 6 bases at J, with 14 bases between the two ends. Per the germline V gene, CDR1 is SQVTM and CDR2 is ANQGSEA. CDR3 protein: CSVEGEERKTQYF. The CDR3 DNA is TGCAGCGTTGAGGGGGAGGAAAGAAAGACCCAGTACTTC. The entire variable domain, with the rest obtained from reference TRBV29-1 and TRBJ2-5, is as follows: SAVISQKPSRDICQRGTSLTIQCQVDSQVTMMFWYRQQPGQSLTLIATANQGSEATYESGFVIDKFPISRPNLTFSTLTVSNMSPEDSSIYLCSVEGEERKTQYFGPGTRLLVL.

This clonotype was observed a few times. J is TRBJ2-7 and V is TRBV5-1; no firm D call. From germline, CDR1 is SGHRS and CDR2 YFSETQ. V was clipped by 2 bases and J by 3 bases, with 9 bases between them. The CDR3 sequence is 13 residues long. The CDR3 loop reads CASSFSLLYEQYF. As DNA, the CDR3 is TGCGCCAGCAGCTTTTCCCTACTCTACGAGCAGTACTTC.

The CDR3 reads CASGWGRGYNSPLHF. CDR3 nucleotide sequence: TGTGCCAGCGGCTGGGGGAGGGGATATAATTCACCCCTCCACTTT. The V call is TRBV25-1, the J call TRBJ1-6; possible D gene TRBD1, 5 bases. The ends were cut back, 8 bases at V and 4 bases at J, with 15 bases in the middle. The CDR3 totals 15 residues. The germline V gene has CDR1 MGHDK and CDR2 SYGVNS.

The V gene is TRBV12-3 or TRBV12-4, the J gene TRBJ2-1; 12 bases agree with TRBD1. With V trimmed by 1 base and J by 4 bases, 2 bases remained unmatched. This CDR3 region has 16 residues. CDR3 in DNA: TGTGCCAGCAGTTTAGGGGGACAGGGGGCTTACAATGAGCAGTTCTTC. As protein: CASSLGGQGAYNEQFF.

This sequence joins TRBV27 and TRBJ1-5; D uncertain. The germline V gene has CDR1 MNHEY and CDR2 SMNVEV (reference sequence). This CDR3 has 12 residues. CDR3 DNA sequence: TGTCCACCGCCGGGGAAGGGTCAGCCCCAGCATTTT. This gives the protein CPPPGKGQPQHF.

The chain couples TRBV4-2 to TRBJ2-5; D might be TRBD1 (5 bases). The CDR3 runs 14 residues. CDR1 is LGHNA, CDR2 YNFKEQ, per germline. The V end was cut by 4 bases, the J end by 4 bases, with 13 bases between. The CDR3 DNA reads as TGTGCCAGCAGCCCCGGAATAGGGGTAGAGACCCAGTACTTC. Translating gives CASSPGIGVETQYF.

The CDR3 nucleotides read TGTGCCGCCCGACAGGGGGCGGAGACCCAGTACTTC. As protein: CAARQGAETQYF. This chain links TRBV6-2 or TRBV6-3 with TRBJ2-5, with 10 bases fitting TRBD1. V lost 11 bases, J lost 5 bases, and 5 bases stayed unmatched. CDR3 length: 12 residues. CDR1 MNHEY and CDR2 SVGEGT come from the germline V gene.

There are a few counts of this clonotype. The rearrangement links TRBV19 to TRBJ2-3, with TRBD2 identical over 12 bases. V trimming: 7 bases; J trimming: 5 bases; junction bases outside the gene matches: 7. The CDR3 spans 15 residues. Germline V gives CDR1 LNHDA, CDR2 SQIVND (reference sequence). DNA for the CDR3: TGTGCCAGTAAGCTAGCGGGAGGGCCTGGAGATACGCAGTATTTT. It is translated as CASKLAGGPGDTQYF.

In this sample, this clonotype turned up a few times. This chain joins TRBV20-1 and TRBJ1-5; possible D gene TRBD1, 5 bases. This CDR3 spans 15 amino acids. The germline V gene has CDR1 DFQATT and CDR2 SNEGSKA (reference sequence). V lost 3 bases, J lost 3 bases, and 15 bases lay in between. CDR3 DNA sequence: TGCAGTGCTAGTTACACGGGACCCCTCAATCAGCCCCAGCATTTT. Amino acids: CSASYTGPLNQPQHF.

This clonotype came up a few times. The gene calls are TRBV4-2 and TRBJ2-5; D uncertain. This CDR3 comprises 14 residues. Germline values: CDR1 LGHNA, CDR2 YNFKEQ. V lost 1 base, J lost 7 bases, and 13 bases lay in between. CDR3 sequence (DNA): TGTGCCAGCAGCCAAGGAGGTGTTCGTCGGACCCAGTACTTC. It translates to CASSQGGVRRTQYF.

The V call is TRBV4-1, the J call TRBJ2-1; TRBD1 agrees at 7 bases. The CDR3 covers 16 residues. Germline V CDR1 and CDR2: MGHRA, YSYEKL. Trimming removed 3 bases from V and 5 bases from J; junction bases left unmatched: 10. The CDR3 loop reads CASSQPQGLKNNEQFF. The CDR3 coding sequence is TGCGCCAGCAGCCAGCCACAGGGGCTTAAAAACAATGAGCAGTTCTTC.

A few counts support this clonotype. This sequence joins TRBV10-3 and TRBJ1-2; D is perhaps TRBD1 (5 bases). Germline V CDR1 and CDR2: ENHRY, SYGVKD. The CDR3 is 16 amino acids. The V and J ends lost 2 bases and 2 bases respectively, with 15 bases between them. The CDR3, as DNA: TGTGCCATCAGTGAGGGGGCACTCCCTCTCAACTATGGCTACACCTTC. As protein: CAISEGALPLNYGYTF.

This clonotype has a handful of counts. The chain couples TRBV3-1 to TRBJ2-3, with TRBD2 matching 11 bases. Germline V lookup: CDR1 LGHDT, CDR2 YNNKEL (reference sequence). CDR3 size: 16 residues. V was pared by 4 bases and J by 0 bases, with 3 bases of the junction left unmatched. Written as DNA, the CDR3 is TGTGCCAGCAGCCGACTAGCGGGGACTAGCACAGATACGCAGTATTTT. Amino acids: CASSRLAGTSTDTQYF.

The table lists this clonotype with a few counts. The chain uses TRBV6-6 and TRBJ2-1; D is uncertain. Germline loops: CDR1 MNHNY, CDR2 SVGAGI (reference sequence). This CDR3 has 15 residues. Trimming cost V 4 bases and J 8 bases, with 18 bases left between them. CDR3 sequence reads: CASSSVTVKRYEQFF. DNA of the CDR3: TGTGCCAGCAGTTCGGTGACTGTCAAGAGGTATGAGCAGTTCTTC.

This clonotype has more than one count but fewer than ten. This chain links TRBV6-1 with TRBJ1-2; 11 nucleotides align to TRBD1. This CDR3 is 15 amino acids long. Germline trimming cut 6 bases from V and 3 bases from J; bases unmatched to any gene: 6. Germline CDR1 and CDR2: MNHNS and SASEGT. The CDR3 here is CASSGSGQGDYGYTF. DNA for the CDR3: TGTGCCAGCAGCGGCTCGGGACAGGGGGACTATGGCTACACCTTC.

The chain combines TRBV10-3 with TRBJ2-1; D not resolved. CDR1 is ENHRY and CDR2 is SYGVKD in the germline V gene. V lost 5 bases, J lost 9 bases, and 17 bases lay in between. This CDR3 is built from 14 residues. The CDR3 nucleotides read TGTGCCATCAGTCTGACTCGCTGGGGTTTTGAGCAGTTCTTC. This sequence encodes CAISLTRWGFEQFF.

CDR3 bases: TGTGCCAGCAGCCCAATCGACAGGGCCTTTGGCTACACCTTC. Residues: CASSPIDRAFGYTF. This sequence joins TRBV7-9 and TRBJ1-2; TRBD1 matches at 7 bases. Germline CDR1 is SEHNR and CDR2 is FQNEAQ (reference sequence). The V gene end was trimmed by 5 bases and the J gene end by 7 bases; junction bases not matched to a gene: 10. The CDR3 covers 14 residues.

In this sample, this clonotype turned up a few times. The chain couples TRBV12-3 or TRBV12-4 to TRBJ2-5; 9 nucleotides match TRBD2. The trim removed 5 bases at V and 4 bases at J, leaving 8 bases unmatched. The CDR3 is 15 amino acids. CDR3 loop: CASSLRGGARETQYF. The CDR3 nucleotides are TGTGCCAGCAGTCTCCGCGGGGGGGCCCGAGAGACCCAGTACTTC.

This clonotype has just a few counts. The chain carries TRBV7-9 and TRBJ2-3; D not certain. CDR3 length: 15 residues. Germline V CDR1 and CDR2: SEHNR, FQNEAQ (reference sequence). V was shortened by 5 bases and J by 2 bases, with 14 bases between the two germline ends. The CDR3 here is CASSLVGDYTDTQYF. In nucleotides, the CDR3 is TGTGCCAGCAGCCTAGTGGGTGATTACACAGATACGCAGTATTTT.

The chain employs TRBV25-1 and TRBJ2-1, with 8 bases that match TRBD2. Germline trimming cut 1 base from V and 6 bases from J; bases unmatched to any gene: 14. CDR3 length: 18 residues. Germline V gene sequence: CDR1 MGHDK, CDR2 SYGVNS. The DNA of the CDR3 is TGTGCCAGCAGTGAATCCCCCCTTGAGAGCGGGAGACGCAATGAGCAGTTCTTC. Its protein is CASSESPLESGRRNEQFF.

V is TRBV3-1 and J is TRBJ2-5; a weak D match, TRBD2 (5 bases). There are 15 residues in the CDR3. Germline-derived CDR1 and CDR2 are LGHDT and YNNKEL (reference sequence). V lost 0 bases to trimming and J lost 1 base, with 9 bases between them. CDR3 bases: TGTGCCAGCAGCCAAGACATGACTATCCAAGAGACCCAGTACTTC. It yields the protein CASSQDMTIQETQYF.

About this clonotype itself: Germline is not matched at one junction end, which may reflect a read error. The CDR3 bases are TGTGCCAGCAGCCAATTTGTTTCCTACAATGAGCGGTTCTTC. Amino acid sequence: CASSQFVSYNERFF. This rearrangement joins TRBV4-2 to TRBJ2-1; D is uncertain. Germline V CDR1 and CDR2: LGHNA, YNFKEQ. The CDR3 totals 14 residues.

J is TRBJ1-4 and V is TRBV20-1; D is unresolved. With 2 bases removed from V and 8 bases from J, the gap between germline ends came to 9 bases. Per germline, CDR1 DFQATT and CDR2 SNEGSKA (reference sequence). The CDR3 covers 12 residues. CDR3 DNA: TGCAGTGCTAGACTCCGCGCCGAAAAACTGTTTTTT. It codes for CSARLRAEKLFF.

V usage is TRBV6-5 and J usage is TRBJ1-3; D is unclear. Germline assignment: CDR1 MNHEY and CDR2 SVGAGI. The V end lost 6 bases, the J end lost 7 bases, and 19 bases lay between the germline ends. CDR3 length: 15 residues. Here the CDR3 DNA reads TGTGCCAGCAGCCGCCGGGAGGCAGTCGTCAACACCATATATTTT. This translates into CASSRREAVVNTIYF.

This chain uses TRBV20-1 with TRBJ1-4; unclear D gene. The V end lost 0 bases, the J end lost 7 bases, and 9 bases lay between the germline ends. Germline lookup yields CDR1 DFQATT and CDR2 SNEGSKA (reference sequence). The length of the CDR3 is 13 residues. The CDR3 sequence: CSARDGKGEKLFF. The CDR3 coding sequence is TGCAGTGCTAGAGATGGGAAAGGTGAAAAACTGTTTTTT.

This clonotype appeared a few times. This chain uses TRBV5-1 with TRBJ2-1; D remains ambiguous. CDR1 is SGHRS and CDR2 is YFSETQ in the germline V gene. The germline V and J ends were trimmed by 1 base and 5 bases, with 10 bases remaining between them. The CDR3 extends over 14 amino acids. Here the CDR3 DNA reads TGCGCCAGCAGCTTGAGCACAAGTAACAATGAGCAGTTCTTC. It translates to CASSLSTSNNEQFF. Full variable domain (remainder filled in from reference TRBV5-1 and TRBJ2-1): KAGVTQTPRYLIKTRGQQVTLSCSPISGHRSVSWYQQTPGQGLQFLFEYFSETQRNKGNFPGRFSGRQFSNSRSEMNVSTLELGDSALYLCASSLSTSNNEQFFGPGTRLTVL.

This chain joins TRBV20-1 and TRBJ2-1, with TRBD2 matching over 9 bases. Looked up from germline, CDR1 is DFQATT and CDR2 is SNEGSKA (reference sequence). J was trimmed by 5 bases and V by 3 bases; bases with no gene match: 5. This CDR3 is built from 14 residues. CDR3 protein: CSASVLAGHNEQFF. CDR3 DNA: TGCAGTGCTAGCGTCCTAGCGGGGCACAATGAGCAGTTCTTC.

V is TRBV10-3 and J is TRBJ2-3; D uncertain. This CDR3 contains 13 residues. The germline gives CDR1 ENHRY, CDR2 SYGVKD. The germline V and J ends were trimmed by 6 bases and 1 base, with 8 bases remaining between them. The CDR3 coding sequence is TGTGCCATCAGGCCCTACCGCACAGATACGCAGTATTTT. This codes for CAIRPYRTDTQYF.